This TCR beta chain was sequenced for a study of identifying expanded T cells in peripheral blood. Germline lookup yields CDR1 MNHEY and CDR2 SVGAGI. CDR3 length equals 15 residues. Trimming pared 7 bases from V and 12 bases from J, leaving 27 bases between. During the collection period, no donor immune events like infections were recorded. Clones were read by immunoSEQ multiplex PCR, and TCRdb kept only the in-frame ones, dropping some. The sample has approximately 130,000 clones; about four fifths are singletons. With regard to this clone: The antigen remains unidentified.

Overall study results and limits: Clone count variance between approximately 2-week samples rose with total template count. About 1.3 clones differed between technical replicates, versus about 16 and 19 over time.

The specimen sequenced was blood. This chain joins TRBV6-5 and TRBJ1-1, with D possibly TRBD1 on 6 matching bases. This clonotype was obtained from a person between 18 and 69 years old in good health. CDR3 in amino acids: CASTEVPVGTRKPFF. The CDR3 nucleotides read TGTGCCAGCACCGAGGTGCCCGTAGGGACAAGGAAGCCTTTCTTT.